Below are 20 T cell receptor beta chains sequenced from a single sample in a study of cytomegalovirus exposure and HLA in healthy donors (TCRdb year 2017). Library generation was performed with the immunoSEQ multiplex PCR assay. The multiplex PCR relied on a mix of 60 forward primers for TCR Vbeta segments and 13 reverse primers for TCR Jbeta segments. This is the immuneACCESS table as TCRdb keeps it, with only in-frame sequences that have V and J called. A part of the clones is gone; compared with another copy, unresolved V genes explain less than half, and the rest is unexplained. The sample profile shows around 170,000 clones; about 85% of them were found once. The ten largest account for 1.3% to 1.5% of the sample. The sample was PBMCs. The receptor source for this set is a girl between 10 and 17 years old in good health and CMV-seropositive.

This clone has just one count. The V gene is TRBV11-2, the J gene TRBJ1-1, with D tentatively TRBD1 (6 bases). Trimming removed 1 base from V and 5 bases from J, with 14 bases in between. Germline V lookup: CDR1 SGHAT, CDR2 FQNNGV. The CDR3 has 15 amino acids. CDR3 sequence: CASSLGAGDKTEAFF. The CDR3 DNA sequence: TGTGCCAGCAGCTTAGGGGCAGGGGATAAAACTGAAGCTTTCTTT. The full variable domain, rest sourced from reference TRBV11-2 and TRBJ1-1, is EAGVAQSPRYKIIEKRQSVAFWCNPISGHATLYWYQQILGQGPKLLIQFQNNGVVDDSQLPKDRFSAERLKGVDSTLKIQPAKLEDSAVYLCASSLGAGDKTEAFFGQGTRLTVV.

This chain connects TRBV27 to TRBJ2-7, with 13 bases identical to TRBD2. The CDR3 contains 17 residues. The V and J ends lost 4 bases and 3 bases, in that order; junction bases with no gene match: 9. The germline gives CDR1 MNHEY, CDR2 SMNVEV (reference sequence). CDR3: CASSSVGLAGAFYEQYF. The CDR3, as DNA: TGTGCCAGCAGTTCCGTCGGACTAGCGGGAGCCTTCTACGAGCAGTACTTC.

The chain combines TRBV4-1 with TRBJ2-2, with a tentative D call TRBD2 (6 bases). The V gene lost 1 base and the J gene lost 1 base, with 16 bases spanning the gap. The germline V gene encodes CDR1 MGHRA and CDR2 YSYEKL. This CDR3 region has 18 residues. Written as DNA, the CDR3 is TGCGCCAGCAGCCAAGTCATAGGTGGGCGGGAGAACACCGGGGAGCTGTTTTTT. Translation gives CASSQVIGGRENTGELFF.

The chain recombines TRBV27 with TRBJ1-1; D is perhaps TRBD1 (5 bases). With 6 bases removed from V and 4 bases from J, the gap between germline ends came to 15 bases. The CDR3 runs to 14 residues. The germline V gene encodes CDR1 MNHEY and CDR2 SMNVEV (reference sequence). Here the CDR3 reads CASSQGRGGTEAFF. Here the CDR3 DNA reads TGTGCCAGCAGCCAGGGACGGGGGGGCACTGAAGCTTTCTTT.

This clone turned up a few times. As DNA, the CDR3 is TGTGCCAGCAGTTCTAGACTAGCGGGAGACGCCTACGAGCAGTACTTC. Protein product: CASSSRLAGDAYEQYF. The V call is TRBV6-5, the J call TRBJ2-7; 12 bases line up with TRBD2. The V gene end was trimmed by 4 bases and the J gene end by 2 bases; junction bases not matched to a gene: 6. Looked up from germline, CDR1 is MNHEY and CDR2 is SVGAGI. The CDR3 has 16 residues.

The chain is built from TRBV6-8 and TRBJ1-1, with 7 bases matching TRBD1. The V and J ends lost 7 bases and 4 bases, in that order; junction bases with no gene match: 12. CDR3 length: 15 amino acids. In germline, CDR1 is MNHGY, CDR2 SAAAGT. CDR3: CASTQGGIVCTEAFF. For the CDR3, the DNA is TGTGCCAGCACTCAAGGGGGCATAGTATGCACTGAAGCTTTCTTT.

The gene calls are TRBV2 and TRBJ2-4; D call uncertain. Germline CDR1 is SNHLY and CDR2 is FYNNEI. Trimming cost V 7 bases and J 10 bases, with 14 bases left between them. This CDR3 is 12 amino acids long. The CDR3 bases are TGTGCCAGCATCACGGGTTTAGGAATTCAGTACTTC. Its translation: CASITGLGIQYF.

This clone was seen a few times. CDR3 in amino acids: CASSDAADGLSGGETQYF. CDR3 DNA: TGTGCCAGCAGTGATGCCGCTGATGGGCTCTCGGGGGGAGAGACCCAGTACTTC. This chain links TRBV25-1 with TRBJ2-5; TRBD2 agrees at 7 bases. The CDR3 extends over 18 amino acids. V shed 3 bases and J 4 bases; nucleotides not matched to a gene: 17. Per germline, CDR1 MGHDK and CDR2 SYGVNS.

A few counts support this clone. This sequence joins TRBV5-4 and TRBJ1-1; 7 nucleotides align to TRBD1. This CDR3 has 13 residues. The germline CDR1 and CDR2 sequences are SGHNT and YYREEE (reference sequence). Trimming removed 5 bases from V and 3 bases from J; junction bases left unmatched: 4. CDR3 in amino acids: CASSLQGYTEAFF. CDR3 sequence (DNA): TGTGCCAGCAGTTTACAGGGGTACACTGAAGCTTTCTTT.

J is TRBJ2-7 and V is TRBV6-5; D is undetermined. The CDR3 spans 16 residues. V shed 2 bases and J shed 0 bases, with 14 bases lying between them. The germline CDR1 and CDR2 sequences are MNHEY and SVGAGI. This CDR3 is CASSYGGTRSSYEQYF. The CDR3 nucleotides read TGTGCCAGCAGTTACGGCGGAACTCGTAGCTCCTACGAGCAGTACTTC.

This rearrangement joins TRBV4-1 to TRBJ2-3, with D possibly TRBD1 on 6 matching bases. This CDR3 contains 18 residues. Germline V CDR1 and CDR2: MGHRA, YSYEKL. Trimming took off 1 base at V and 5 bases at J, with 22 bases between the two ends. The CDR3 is CASSQVLRQGRGKDTQYF. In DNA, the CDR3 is TGCGCCAGCAGCCAAGTCCTCCGTCAGGGGCGAGGGAAAGATACGCAGTATTTT.

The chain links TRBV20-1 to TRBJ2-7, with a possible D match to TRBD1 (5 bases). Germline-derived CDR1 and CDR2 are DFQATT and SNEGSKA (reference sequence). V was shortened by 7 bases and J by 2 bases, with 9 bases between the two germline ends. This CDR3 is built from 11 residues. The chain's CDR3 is CSGSGPYEQYF. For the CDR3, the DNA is TGCAGTGGTTCAGGGCCCTACGAGCAGTACTTC.

CDR3 sequence: CASSLGGLAGENEQFF. CDR3 sequence (DNA): TGTGCCAGCAGCTTAGGGGGACTAGCGGGAGAAAATGAGCAGTTCTTC. The rearrangement uses TRBV7-9 and TRBJ2-1; 14 bases align to TRBD2. There are 16 residues in the CDR3. Trimming took 1 base from V and 7 from J; bases not matched to a gene: 3. In germline, CDR1 is SEHNR, CDR2 FQNEAQ (reference sequence).

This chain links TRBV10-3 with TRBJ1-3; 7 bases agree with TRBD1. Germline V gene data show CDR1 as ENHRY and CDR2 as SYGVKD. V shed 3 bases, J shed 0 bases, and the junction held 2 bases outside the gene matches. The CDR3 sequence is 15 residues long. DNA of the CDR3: TGTGCCATCAGTGACACAGGGGTCTCTGGAAACACCATATATTTT. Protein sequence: CAISDTGVSGNTIYF.

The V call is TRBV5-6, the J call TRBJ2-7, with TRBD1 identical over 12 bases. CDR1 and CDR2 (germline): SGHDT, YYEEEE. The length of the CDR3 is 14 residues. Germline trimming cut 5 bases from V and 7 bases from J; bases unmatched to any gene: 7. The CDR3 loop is CASSYSGQGAEQYF. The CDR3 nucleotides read TGTGCCAGCAGTTATTCGGGACAGGGGGCTGAGCAGTACTTC.

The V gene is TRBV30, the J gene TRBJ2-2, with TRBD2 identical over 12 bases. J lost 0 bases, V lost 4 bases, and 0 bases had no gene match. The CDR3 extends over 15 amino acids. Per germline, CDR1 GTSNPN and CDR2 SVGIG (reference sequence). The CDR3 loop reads CAWTSGRANTGELFF. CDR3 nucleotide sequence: TGTGCCTGGACTAGCGGGAGGGCGAACACCGGGGAGCTGTTTTTT.

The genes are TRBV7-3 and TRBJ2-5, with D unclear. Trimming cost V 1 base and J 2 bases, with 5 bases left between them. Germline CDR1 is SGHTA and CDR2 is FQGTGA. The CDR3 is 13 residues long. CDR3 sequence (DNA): TGTGCCAGCAGCTTAAGTCCACAAGAGACCCAGTACTTC. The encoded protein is CASSLSPQETQYF.

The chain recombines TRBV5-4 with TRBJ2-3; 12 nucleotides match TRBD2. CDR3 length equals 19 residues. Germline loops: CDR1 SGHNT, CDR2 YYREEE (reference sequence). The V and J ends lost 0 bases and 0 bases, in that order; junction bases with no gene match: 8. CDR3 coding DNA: TGTGCCAGCAGCTTGGCTAGCGGGAGGGAAAACTTAAGCACAGATACGCAGTATTTT. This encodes CASSLASGRENLSTDTQYF.

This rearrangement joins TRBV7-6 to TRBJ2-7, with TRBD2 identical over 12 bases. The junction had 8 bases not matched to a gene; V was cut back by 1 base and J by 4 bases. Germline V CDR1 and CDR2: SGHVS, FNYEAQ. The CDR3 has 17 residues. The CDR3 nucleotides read TGTGCCAGCAGCTTAGTCCTAGCGGGAGGGTTGGGTTACGAGCAGTACTTC. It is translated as CASSLVLAGGLGYEQYF.

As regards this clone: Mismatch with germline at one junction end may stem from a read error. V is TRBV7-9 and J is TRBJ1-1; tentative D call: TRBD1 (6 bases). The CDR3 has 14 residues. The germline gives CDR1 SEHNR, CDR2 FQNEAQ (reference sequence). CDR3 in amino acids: CTSSLQGGDTEAFF. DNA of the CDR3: TGTACCAGCAGCTTACAAGGGGGAGATACTGAAGCTTTCTTT.